This TCR beta chain was found in a study of cytomegalovirus exposure and HLA in healthy donors. The CDR3 consists of 17 residues. Germline loops: CDR1 SGHRS, CDR2 YFSETQ. Trimming removed 6 bases from V and 5 bases from J; junction bases left unmatched: 18. Study results and caveats: In vitro testing confirmed three CMV-associated chains as specific for CMV antigens. The tendency of first-cohort TCR clusters to co-occur in the approximately 110 validation repertoires was the finding of a later analysis.

With respect to this clone: Its cognate antigen is unknown.

Assay used: immunoSEQ multiplex PCR; TCRdb lists only in-frame clones, some missing. The repertoire holds 89,000 or so clones, with approximately 93% as singletons. The chain has TRBV5-1 and TRBJ2-5; TRBD1 agrees at 8 bases. The source material was PBMCs. The TCR sequence derives from a woman aged 25 to 39 in good health and CMV-seropositive. The CDR3 bases are TGCGCCAGCAACCCCAGGGCAGGGGGCTTCCGTGGGGAGACCCAGTACTTC. The encoded protein is CASNPRAGGFRGETQYF. The variable domain in full, completed from reference TRBV5-1 and TRBJ2-5, reads KAGVTQTPRYLIKTRGQQVTLSCSPISGHRSVSWYQQTPGQGLQFLFEYFSETQRNKGNFPGRFSGRQFSNSRSEMNVSTLELGDSALYLCASNPRAGGFRGETQYFGPGTRLLVL.